The TCR beta chain under discussion was sequenced for a study of CD8+ T cells in alopecia areata. Study background: Percent of scalp involved defined treated patients' severity scores.

Treatment indicated: oral pan-JAK inhibitor, 5-10 mg twice daily. Alopecia areata patients gave lesional scalp punch biopsies and peripheral blood samples. CD4+ and CD8+ T cells were sorted from PBMCs. cDNA serving as the sequencing template came from extracted, reverse transcribed RNA. Using immunoSEQ multiplex PCR, the repertoire was profiled, and TCRdb retains in-frame clones only, with some absent. The sample contains nearly 95,000 clones, around 71% of which appear only once. CDR1 and CDR2 from the germline V gene are SGHDN and FVKESK. Trimming removed 0 bases at V and 5 bases at J, with 5 bases between. This CDR3 has 13 residues.

V and J are TRBV14 and TRBJ2-1; D gene ambiguous. This TCR came from a human donor with alopecia areata. The material sequenced was CD8+ T cells sorted from blood, taken around week 46, from a patient treated with tofacitinib. The CDR3 nucleotides read TGTGCCAGCAGCCAAGACCTCGACAATGAGCAGTTCTTC. Translated, it gives CASSQDLDNEQFF.